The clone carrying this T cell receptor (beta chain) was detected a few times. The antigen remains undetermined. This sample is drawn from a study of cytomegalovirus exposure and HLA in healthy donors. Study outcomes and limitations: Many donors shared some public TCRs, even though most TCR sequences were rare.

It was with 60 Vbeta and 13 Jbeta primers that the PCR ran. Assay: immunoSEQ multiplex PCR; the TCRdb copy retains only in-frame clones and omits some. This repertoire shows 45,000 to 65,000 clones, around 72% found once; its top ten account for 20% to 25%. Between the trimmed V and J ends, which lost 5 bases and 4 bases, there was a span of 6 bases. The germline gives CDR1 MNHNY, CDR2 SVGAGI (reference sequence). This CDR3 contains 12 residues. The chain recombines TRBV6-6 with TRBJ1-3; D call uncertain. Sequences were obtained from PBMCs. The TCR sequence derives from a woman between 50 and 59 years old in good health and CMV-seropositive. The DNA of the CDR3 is TGTGCCAGCAGTCCGGGAGGAAACACCATATATTTT. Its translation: CASSPGGNTIYF.